The rows below give T cell receptor beta chains drawn from one sample of a study of control samples from healthy donors and cancer patients. The protocol was immunoSEQ multiplex PCR, while the TCRdb copy is restricted to in-frame clones and leaves out a portion. The table has about 150,000 clones, about 91% seen once; the top ten hold 3.2%. The sequencing input was blood. These receptors were obtained from a man aged 30-40 years in good health. Each CDR3 is given with its conserved first and last residue. The order of the fields is J gene, V gene, D gene, clone size, CDR3 protein, CDR3 DNA. The D gene is left open where the match is weak. Clone size is given for some rows only: seen once, a few or many times, or a class if the clone is expanded.

TRBJ1-1	TRBV5-1	.	.	CASSLTGLNTEAFF	TGCGCCAGCAGCTTGACGGGACTGAACACTGAAGCTTTCTTT
TRBJ2-3	TRBV11-2	.	.	CASSLSSYGTDTQYF	TGTGCCAGCAGCTTATCATCCTATGGCACAGATACGCAGTATTTT
TRBJ1-1	TRBV19	.	.	CASSIGTEAFF	TGTGCCAGTAGTATAGGGACAGAAGCTTTCTTT
TRBJ1-1	TRBV18	.	.	CASSPRAGKNTEAFF	TGTGCCAGCTCACCACGGGCGGGGAAGAACACTGAAGCTTTCTTT
TRBJ1-3	TRBV28	.	.	CASSRNTIYF	TGTGCCAGCAGTCGAAACACCATATATTTT
TRBJ2-7	TRBV7-9	TRBD2	few	CASSPRTSYEQYF	TGTGCCAGCAGCCCAAGGACTAGCTACGAGCAGTACTTC
TRBJ1-2	TRBV6-1	.	.	CASSEDSLTTYGYTF	TGTGCCAGCAGTGAGGACAGCCTAACTACCTATGGCTACACCTTC
TRBJ2-3	TRBV4-2	TRBD2	.	CASSQESGAGGRADTQYF	TGTGCCAGCAGCCAAGAGAGTGGGGCGGGGGGCCGGGCAGATACGCAGTATTTT
TRBJ1-2	TRBV25-1	.	.	CASSEIRPGLGDYGYTF	TGTGCCAGCAGTGAAATCAGGCCAGGCTTGGGCGACTATGGCTACACCTTC
TRBJ1-4	TRBV9	.	once	CASSPEADSDNEKLFF	TGTGCCAGCAGCCCCGAGGCGGACAGCGACAATGAAAAACTGTTTTTT
TRBJ1-1	TRBV5-6	.	.	CASSKEIGRANTEAFF	TGTGCCAGCAGCAAAGAAATTGGGAGGGCGAACACTGAAGCTTTCTTT
TRBJ2-2	TRBV5-5	.	.	CASSLRPEALGTGELFF	TGTGCCAGCAGCTTGCGGCCGGAGGCATTAGGCACCGGGGAGCTGTTTTTT
TRBJ1-1	TRBV7-6	TRBD1	.	CASSSIRGKDTEAFF	TGTGCCAGCAGCTCGATCAGGGGGAAGGACACTGAAGCTTTCTTT
TRBJ1-1	TRBV9	TRBD1	.	CASSKGASTEAFF	TGTGCCAGCAGCAAGGGGGCGTCCACTGAAGCTTTCTTT
TRBJ2-1	TRBV2	TRBD1	.	CASKRGLDNEQFF	TGTGCCAGCAAGAGGGGGCTCGACAATGAGCAGTTCTTC
TRBJ2-7	TRBV20-1	.	.	CSARDPYEQYF	TGCAGTGCCAGGGATCCCTACGAGCAGTACTTC
TRBJ1-5	TRBV30	.	.	CAWSAGGSNQPQHF	TGTGCCTGGAGTGCGGGAGGTAGCAATCAGCCCCAGCATTTT
TRBJ1-5	TRBV2	.	.	CASSEGGPLNQPQHF	TGTGCCAGCAGTGAAGGGGGACCTCTTAATCAGCCCCAGCATTTT
TRBJ1-5	TRBV27	.	.	CASSQLAFNSNQPQHF	TGTGCCAGCAGCCAATTAGCCTTTAATAGCAATCAGCCCCAGCATTTT
TRBJ1-2	TRBV12-3/TRBV12-4	.	.	CASSLYRNYGYTF	TGTGCCAGCAGTTTATATCGGAACTATGGCTACACCTTC
TRBJ2-7	TRBV27	.	.	CASSLGETSEQYF	TGTGCCAGCAGTTTAGGTGAGACTAGTGAGCAGTACTTC
TRBJ2-7	TRBV28	.	.	CASSLRYEQYF	TGTGCCAGCAGTTTGAGGTACGAGCAGTACTTC
TRBJ2-6	TRBV19	TRBD1	.	CASSTSQGAQGANVLTF	TGTGCCAGTAGCACGAGCCAGGGGGCGCAAGGGGCCAACGTCCTGACTTTC
TRBJ2-1	TRBV24-1	.	.	CATSEGRGNEQFF	TGTGCCACCAGCGAGGGCAGGGGCAATGAGCAGTTCTTC
TRBJ1-6	TRBV27	.	.	CASSFRAANSPLHF	TGTGCCAGCAGTTTTAGGGCAGCAAATTCACCCCTCCACTTT
TRBJ1-1	TRBV10-3	.	.	CAISWGQLANTEAFF	TGTGCCATCAGCTGGGGACAACTCGCGAACACTGAAGCTTTCTTT
TRBJ2-7	TRBV5-1	TRBD2	few	CASSLNRGTSGDEQYF	TGCGCCAGCAGCTTGAACAGAGGGACTAGCGGTGACGAGCAGTACTTC
TRBJ1-5	TRBV28	.	.	CASSLQVGNQPQHF	TGTGCCAGCAGTTTACAGGTGGGGAATCAGCCCCAGCATTTT
TRBJ2-2	TRBV5-6	TRBD1	.	CASSSNRGLGELFF	TGTGCCAGCAGCTCCAACAGGGGCCTAGGGGAGCTGTTTTTT
TRBJ1-3	TRBV28	.	.	CASSLRSFADSLSGNTIYF	TGTGCCAGCAGTTTACGTTCCTTCGCGGACAGCCTCTCTGGAAACACCATATATTTT
TRBJ2-2	TRBV6-5	.	.	CASSYSALRELFF	TGTGCCAGCAGTTACTCAGCGTTGCGGGAGCTGTTTTTT
TRBJ2-1	TRBV7-2	.	.	CASSPLRDANEQFF	TGTGCCAGCAGCCCACTAAGGGACGCCAATGAGCAGTTCTTC
TRBJ2-7	TRBV30	TRBD1	.	CAWSAGTGGSYEQYF	TGTGCCTGGAGTGCCGGGACAGGGGGCTCCTACGAGCAGTACTTC
TRBJ1-2	TRBV7-9	.	.	CASSLSPGTYGYTF	TGTGCCAGCAGCTTATCTCCAGGGACGTATGGCTACACCTTC
TRBJ2-7	TRBV7-6	.	.	CASSIGRGSYEQYF	TGTGCCAGCAGCATAGGGCGGGGCTCCTACGAGCAGTACTTC
TRBJ1-1	TRBV30	.	.	CAWSVLGSTEAFF	TGTGCCTGGAGTGTGTTGGGGAGCACTGAAGCTTTCTTT
TRBJ1-1	TRBV6-2/TRBV6-3	.	once	CASSYSDLTEAFF	TGTGCCAGCAGTTACTCGGACCTCACTGAAGCTTTCTTT
TRBJ1-6	TRBV28	.	.	CASSPSKPLHF	TGTGCCAGCAGTCCCTCCAAGCCCCTCCACTTT
TRBJ1-4	TRBV7-9	.	once	CASSLGSNEKLFF	TGTGCCAGCAGCTTGGGATCTAATGAAAAACTGTTTTTT
TRBJ1-6	TRBV5-3	.	.	CARSLGGFGYSPLHF	TGTGCCAGAAGCTTGGGAGGTTTCGGGTATTCACCCCTCCACTTT
TRBJ2-1	TRBV28	TRBD2	.	CASSFFGGGVNEQFF	TGTGCCAGCAGTTTTTTTGGCGGGGGGGTCAATGAGCAGTTCTTC
TRBJ1-2	TRBV21-1	.	.	CASSKETARYTF	TGTGCCAGCAGCAAAGAAACGGCACGCTACACCTTC
TRBJ1-5	TRBV10-3	TRBD1	.	CAIRNRTGGNQPQHF	TGTGCCATCAGGAACCGGACAGGCGGCAATCAGCCCCAGCATTTT
TRBJ1-4	TRBV12-5	.	.	CASTPRGTTNEKLFF	TGTGCTAGTACCCCCCGGGGAACAACTAATGAAAAACTGTTTTTT
TRBJ1-2	TRBV27	.	few	CASRASILNYGYTF	TGTGCCAGCCGAGCTTCCATTCTTAACTATGGCTACACCTTC
TRBJ1-4	TRBV19	.	.	CASSGMGPTNEKLFF	TGTGCCAGTAGTGGGATGGGTCCAACTAATGAAAAACTGTTTTTT
TRBJ1-1	TRBV7-2	TRBD1	.	CASSLVTGMNTEAFF	TGTGCCAGCAGCTTAGTGACAGGGATGAACACTGAAGCTTTCTTT
TRBJ2-7	TRBV19	TRBD1	.	CASSSGQVSEQYF	TGTGCCAGTAGTTCGGGACAGGTTTCCGAGCAGTACTTC